These T cell receptor beta chains were read from a single sample in a study of blood T cell repertoires in COVID-19. Sequencing used immunoSEQ multiplex PCR; TCRdb keeps in-frame clones, though not all of them. This table holds roughly 100,000 clones, 65% to 75% found once. The material sequenced was peripheral blood. The source is a man older than 75 with acute or convalescent COVID-19. Both conserved end residues are part of each CDR3. Each record gives: V gene, clone size, D gene, J gene, CDR3 DNA, CDR3 protein. The D gene is left open where the match is weak. Rows give clone size only sometimes, using once, few, many, or a class for an expanded clone.

V gene: TRBV5-1
clone size: NA
D gene: TRBD2
J gene: TRBJ2-2
CDR3 DNA: TGCGCCAGCAGCTGGGGACTAGCGGGATCCACCGGGGAGCTGTTTTTT
CDR3 protein: CASSWGLAGSTGELFF

V gene: TRBV19
clone size: few
D gene: NA
J gene: TRBJ1-5
CDR3 DNA: TGTGCCAGTAGAGGAGGTAGCAATCAGCCCCAGCATTTT
CDR3 protein: CASRGGSNQPQHF

V gene: TRBV5-1
clone size: NA
D gene: TRBD2
J gene: TRBJ2-2
CDR3 DNA: TGCGCCAGCAGCGGAGGACGGACTAGCGGATTTACCGGGGAGCTGTTTTTT
CDR3 protein: CASSGGRTSGFTGELFF

V gene: TRBV5-1
clone size: NA
D gene: TRBD2
J gene: TRBJ2-6
CDR3 DNA: TGCGCCAGCAGCCCTCGGGGGGGCCCTGGGGCCAACGTCCTGACTTTC
CDR3 protein: CASSPRGGPGANVLTF

V gene: TRBV24-1
clone size: NA
D gene: TRBD2
J gene: TRBJ2-3
CDR3 DNA: TGTGCCACCAGTGATAGCCTAGCGGTAGGGACAGATACGCAGTATTTT
CDR3 protein: CATSDSLAVGTDTQYF

V gene: TRBV7-2
clone size: NA
D gene: NA
J gene: TRBJ1-6
CDR3 DNA: TGTGCCAGCAGCCCGTCATTAGGGAGTAGTTCACCCCTCCACTTT
CDR3 protein: CASSPSLGSSSPLHF

V gene: TRBV5-5
clone size: NA
D gene: TRBD2
J gene: TRBJ2-3
CDR3 DNA: TGTGCCAGCAGCGGGGGGACTAGCGGGAGGTCTAATACAGATACGCAGTATTTT
CDR3 protein: CASSGGTSGRSNTDTQYF

V gene: TRBV28
clone size: NA
D gene: TRBD1
J gene: TRBJ2-4
CDR3 DNA: TGTGCCAGCAGTTTGGGACAGATCACATTGGGGGACATTCAGTACTTC
CDR3 protein: CASSLGQITLGDIQYF

V gene: TRBV27
clone size: NA
D gene: NA
J gene: TRBJ1-6
CDR3 DNA: TGTGCCAGCAGGACCCTTGGGGGGGCCGCCTATAATTCACCCCTCCACTTT
CDR3 protein: CASRTLGGAAYNSPLHF

V gene: TRBV3-1/TRBV3-2
clone size: few
D gene: NA
J gene: TRBJ2-3
CDR3 DNA: TGTGCCAGCAGCTCCCAATCAGATACGCAGTATTTT
CDR3 protein: CASSSQSDTQYF

V gene: TRBV18
clone size: NA
D gene: TRBD2
J gene: TRBJ2-7
CDR3 DNA: TGTGCCAGCTCACAGACTAGCGGAAGCTCCTACGAGCAGTACTTC
CDR3 protein: CASSQTSGSSYEQYF

V gene: TRBV5-6
clone size: NA
D gene: NA
J gene: TRBJ1-5
CDR3 DNA: TGTGCCAGCAGCCCCGGACAGACTCAGCCCCAGCATTTT
CDR3 protein: CASSPGQTQPQHF

V gene: TRBV19
clone size: NA
D gene: TRBD1
J gene: TRBJ2-2
CDR3 DNA: TGTGCCAGTAGTATAGGGGGACAGGGATTCGGGGAGCTGTTTTTT
CDR3 protein: CASSIGGQGFGELFF

V gene: TRBV6-5
clone size: few
D gene: NA
J gene: TRBJ1-1
CDR3 DNA: TGTGCCAGCAGCCGGAGAGGGACTGAAGCTTTCTTT
CDR3 protein: CASSRRGTEAFF

V gene: TRBV15
clone size: NA
D gene: NA
J gene: TRBJ2-7
CDR3 DNA: TGTGCCACCAGCAGAGCGGGGGACTCCTCATTCTCCTACGAGCAGTACTTC
CDR3 protein: CATSRAGDSSFSYEQYF

V gene: TRBV11-2
clone size: NA
D gene: TRBD1
J gene: TRBJ2-7
CDR3 DNA: TGTGCCAGCAGCGAGTCCGCAGGGGGCGCATACTACGAGCAGTACTTC
CDR3 protein: CASSESAGGAYYEQYF